The entry that follows covers one TCR beta chain sequence. Authors' processing steps: Researchers report that nucleated cell counts were estimated from reference gene primer amplification. TCRdb's copy holds only in-frame clones and misses some; the assay was immunoSEQ multiplex PCR. V and J calls and clone size are those listed in that table; D and trimming were worked out from the DNA. The sample shows about 120,000 clones, about four fifths of them seen only once. This record belongs to a study of blood T cell repertoires in COVID-19. In the study overall: Spain, Italy and the United States supplied samples that represented acute and convalescent COVID-19. In each case, the material was cDNA or gDNA derived from T cells, B-cell-depleted T cells, or PBMCs.

This CDR3 comprises 13 residues. Germline CDR1 is SGHTA and CDR2 is FQGNSA. Deletions cut 5 bases from V and 6 bases from J, with 12 bases between. The sequencing input was peripheral blood. The TCR was taken from a woman between 65 and 79 years old with acute or convalescent COVID-19. The chain combines TRBV7-2 with TRBJ2-3, with D unclear. The CDR3 reads CASSHPPKDTQYF. CDR3 sequence (DNA): TGTGCCAGCAGCCACCCGCCTAAGGATACGCAGTATTTT.